This is a list of T cell receptor beta chains from one sample in a study of blood T cells in healthy people across ages. One entry per CDR3 protein, called by TCRdb with MiXCR from the 5' RACE reads. This table has roughly 1.7 million distinct CDR3 sequences, 30% to 35% appearing once. The sequencing input was blood. Receptors were obtained from a woman in her 30s in good health. The CDR3 runs from the conserved cysteine through the conserved F or W. The order of the fields is CDR3 DNA, CDR3 protein, J gene, V gene, D gene, clone size. The D gene is left open where the match is weak. The listing skips clone size in some rows; elsewhere it reads once, few, many or a size class.

CDR3nt: TGTGCCAGCAGTTTACATCTCGGGGACAGGGTGTACGAGCAGTACTTC; CDR3aa: CASSLHLGDRVYEQYF; j_gene: TRBJ2-7; v_gene: TRBV27; d_gene: TRBD1; abundance: NA
CDR3nt: TGTGCCAGCAGCCCAAGAGGGGGACAGACCTCCTACGAGCAGTACTTC; CDR3aa: CASSPRGGQTSYEQYF; j_gene: TRBJ2-7; v_gene: TRBV9; d_gene: TRBD1; abundance: NA
CDR3nt: TGTGCCAGCAGCGGGACAGGGTCCCCACGCACAGATACGCAGTATTTT; CDR3aa: CASSGTGSPRTDTQYF; j_gene: TRBJ2-3; v_gene: TRBV9; d_gene: TRBD1; abundance: NA
CDR3nt: TGTGCCAGCACTTCCGGGGGTTCCGCAGATACGCAGTATTTT; CDR3aa: CASTSGGSADTQYF; j_gene: TRBJ2-3; v_gene: TRBV9; d_gene: NA; abundance: few
CDR3nt: TGCAGTGCTAGGGAGACTAGCGGAAAAGACTACGAGCAGTACTTC; CDR3aa: CSARETSGKDYEQYF; j_gene: TRBJ2-7; v_gene: TRBV20-1; d_gene: TRBD2; abundance: few
CDR3nt: TGCGCCAGCAGCTGGACACAGGGCTACGGGCAGTACTTC; CDR3aa: CASSWTQGYGQYF; j_gene: TRBJ2-7; v_gene: TRBV5-1; d_gene: NA; abundance: NA
CDR3nt: TGTGCCAGCCGTCGAACTAGCGGCTACGAGCAGTACTTC; CDR3aa: CASRRTSGYEQYF; j_gene: TRBJ2-7; v_gene: TRBV12-3/TRBV12-4; d_gene: TRBD2; abundance: NA
CDR3nt: TGTGCCAGCAGCCACGGACGGACCTACAATGAGCAGTTCTTC; CDR3aa: CASSHGRTYNEQFF; j_gene: TRBJ2-1; v_gene: TRBV7-2; d_gene: NA; abundance: NA
CDR3nt: TGTGCCTGGAGTGTCAAAGGACAGGGAAACTATGGCTACACCTTC; CDR3aa: CAWSVKGQGNYGYTF; j_gene: TRBJ1-2; v_gene: TRBV30; d_gene: TRBD1; abundance: NA
CDR3nt: TGCAGTGCTAGACAACCAGGGCGGGGGACCGGGGAGCTGTTTTTT; CDR3aa: CSARQPGRGTGELFF; j_gene: TRBJ2-2; v_gene: TRBV20-1; d_gene: TRBD2; abundance: NA
CDR3nt: TGCGCCAGCAGCTTCGCCGGGACAGACTATGGCTACACCTTC; CDR3aa: CASSFAGTDYGYTF; j_gene: TRBJ1-2; v_gene: TRBV5-1; d_gene: TRBD1; abundance: NA
CDR3nt: TGCGGTGCCGAGGACGGGGGTGAGCAGTTCTTC; CDR3aa: CGAEDGGEQFF; j_gene: TRBJ2-1; v_gene: TRBV20-1; d_gene: NA; abundance: NA
CDR3nt: TGTGCCAGCTCCAAAGGGGCCACCTTAACCGAGGCCAACGTCCTGACTTTC; CDR3aa: CASSKGATLTEANVLTF; j_gene: TRBJ2-6; v_gene: TRBV18; d_gene: NA; abundance: NA
CDR3nt: TGTGCCACCAGTGATCCCGATACGCAGTATTTT; CDR3aa: CATSDPDTQYF; j_gene: TRBJ2-3; v_gene: TRBV24-1; d_gene: NA; abundance: few
CDR3nt: TGTGGCAGCAGTTTAGGGACTAGGCTGGAGGAGCAGTACTTC; CDR3aa: CGSSLGTRLEEQYF; j_gene: TRBJ2-5; v_gene: TRBV12-3/TRBV12-4; d_gene: TRBD2; abundance: few
CDR3nt: TGTGCTAGTGCCTCAGGACTACTAGCGGGAGTGAACACAGATACGCAGTATTTT; CDR3aa: CASASGLLAGVNTDTQYF; j_gene: TRBJ2-3; v_gene: TRBV12-5; d_gene: TRBD2; abundance: NA
CDR3nt: TGTGCCAGCAGCTCCAGGGAGGAGCAGGCAGATACGCAGTATTTT; CDR3aa: CASSSREEQADTQYF; j_gene: TRBJ2-3; v_gene: TRBV7-8; d_gene: NA; abundance: many
CDR3nt: TGCAGCGCCGCACGGACTAACGGGAGGGACAGTGAGCAGTTCTTC; CDR3aa: CSAARTNGRDSEQFF; j_gene: TRBJ2-1; v_gene: TRBV29-1; d_gene: NA; abundance: few
CDR3nt: TGCAGTGCCCCGGGACAGGGGGCATCAAATGAGCAGTTCTTC; CDR3aa: CSAPGQGASNEQFF; j_gene: TRBJ2-1; v_gene: TRBV20-1; d_gene: TRBD1; abundance: few
CDR3nt: TGTGCCATCAGTGAGGACAGCTATGGCTACACCTTC; CDR3aa: CAISEDSYGYTF; j_gene: TRBJ1-2; v_gene: TRBV10-3; d_gene: NA; abundance: many
CDR3nt: TGTGCCAGCAGTATCACAGGTATGAACACTGAAGCTTTCTTT; CDR3aa: CASSITGMNTEAFF; j_gene: TRBJ1-1; v_gene: TRBV27; d_gene: NA; abundance: NA
CDR3nt: TGCGCCAGTACTGACAGCTACCGTGAAGCTTTCTTT; CDR3aa: CASTDSYREAFF; j_gene: TRBJ1-1; v_gene: TRBV2; d_gene: NA; abundance: NA
CDR3nt: TGCAGTGCTCGGAAGCCCGGACAGACCTACGAGCAGTACTTC; CDR3aa: CSARKPGQTYEQYF; j_gene: TRBJ2-7; v_gene: TRBV20-1; d_gene: NA; abundance: NA
CDR3nt: TGTGCCAGCAGCGCGGGACAGTACCCCTACGAGCAGTACTTC; CDR3aa: CASSAGQYPYEQYF; j_gene: TRBJ2-7; v_gene: TRBV9; d_gene: TRBD1; abundance: few
CDR3nt: TGCGCCAGCAGCTTAACAGGGGGCAAGGGTGAGCAGTTCTTC; CDR3aa: CASSLTGGKGEQFF; j_gene: TRBJ2-1; v_gene: TRBV5-1; d_gene: TRBD1; abundance: NA
CDR3nt: TGTGCCAGCACCCTAGGGTTGACAGGGTTCTATGGCTACACCTTC; CDR3aa: CASTLGLTGFYGYTF; j_gene: TRBJ1-2; v_gene: TRBV5-5; d_gene: TRBD1; abundance: NA
CDR3nt: TGTGCCAGCAGTTTCGCCCTGGGGAGGGGGGGGCAAGAGACCCAGTACTTC; CDR3aa: CASSFALGRGGQETQYF; j_gene: TRBJ2-5; v_gene: TRBV27; d_gene: NA; abundance: few
CDR3nt: TGTGCCAGCGAGTGCGGGAGGCGGTCCTACAATGAGCAGTTCTTC; CDR3aa: CASECGRRSYNEQFF; j_gene: TRBJ2-1; v_gene: TRBV21-1; d_gene: NA; abundance: NA
CDR3nt: TGTGCTAGTGGTTTGCCAGGGGGTGAGCAGTTCTTC; CDR3aa: CASGLPGGEQFF; j_gene: TRBJ2-1; v_gene: TRBV12-5; d_gene: TRBD1; abundance: NA
CDR3nt: TGTGCCAGCAGCGTAAGTGCCCAAGAGACCCAGTACTTC; CDR3aa: CASSVSAQETQYF; j_gene: TRBJ2-5; v_gene: TRBV9; d_gene: NA; abundance: few
CDR3nt: TGTGCCATCAGTGAAAACCCCAATCAAGTGGCAGCCTTAGATTCACCCCTCCACTTT; CDR3aa: CAISENPNQVAALDSPLHF; j_gene: TRBJ1-6; v_gene: TRBV10-3; d_gene: NA; abundance: few
CDR3nt: TGTGCCAGCAGTTTAATCGGGGACAATGAGCAGTTCTTC; CDR3aa: CASSLIGDNEQFF; j_gene: TRBJ2-1; v_gene: TRBV7-3; d_gene: NA; abundance: many
CDR3nt: TGCAGTGCTACTCAGGGGGGGAATAACTATGGCTACACCTTC; CDR3aa: CSATQGGNNYGYTF; j_gene: TRBJ1-2; v_gene: TRBV20-1; d_gene: TRBD1; abundance: NA
CDR3nt: TGTGCCAGCACCACTAGCGGAGTCTCCTACGAGCAGTACTTC; CDR3aa: CASTTSGVSYEQYF; j_gene: TRBJ2-7; v_gene: TRBV12-3/TRBV12-4; d_gene: TRBD2; abundance: few
CDR3nt: TGTGCCAGCAGTTACGCGAGCGGGACTTACTACAATGAGCAGTTCTTC; CDR3aa: CASSYASGTYYNEQFF; j_gene: TRBJ2-1; v_gene: TRBV6-2/TRBV6-3; d_gene: TRBD2; abundance: few
CDR3nt: TGTGCCAGCAGTGAACCTCCCGGCAGGGGGTACAATAAGCAGTTCTTC; CDR3aa: CASSEPPGRGYNKQFF; j_gene: TRBJ2-1; v_gene: TRBV25-1; d_gene: TRBD1; abundance: NA
CDR3nt: TGTGCCAGCAGGGGCCGGGACAGGAATAATTCACCCCTCCACTTT; CDR3aa: CASRGRDRNNSPLHF; j_gene: TRBJ1-6; v_gene: TRBV14; d_gene: TRBD1; abundance: many
CDR3nt: TGTGCCAGCAAATCTGAGTTCGAGCAGTACTTC; CDR3aa: CASKSEFEQYF; j_gene: TRBJ2-7; v_gene: TRBV2; d_gene: NA; abundance: NA
CDR3nt: TGCAGCGTTTCTGGGACAGTGGGCTTACCAGATACGCAGTATTTT; CDR3aa: CSVSGTVGLPDTQYF; j_gene: TRBJ2-3; v_gene: TRBV29-1; d_gene: TRBD1; abundance: NA
CDR3nt: TGCAGTGCTAAAACAGGAGGGTCCTATAATTCACCCCTCCACTTT; CDR3aa: CSAKTGGSYNSPLHF; j_gene: TRBJ1-6; v_gene: TRBV20-1; d_gene: NA; abundance: NA
CDR3nt: TGTGCCAGCAACCCGGGACACGGCTACACCTTC; CDR3aa: CASNPGHGYTF; j_gene: TRBJ1-2; v_gene: TRBV2; d_gene: NA; abundance: NA
CDR3nt: TGCGCCAGCAGCTTTCGAGAAGGGGGCGAGACCCAGTACTTC; CDR3aa: CASSFREGGETQYF; j_gene: TRBJ2-5; v_gene: TRBV5-1; d_gene: TRBD1; abundance: few